A selection of T cell receptor beta chains follows, all from one sample in a study of T cells in localized non-small cell lung cancer. Sequenced by immunoSEQ multiplex PCR; TCRdb stores in-frame clones only, minus some. The sample includes around 92,000 clones, approximately 90% of them seen just once. The source was PBMCs, collected before any cancer treatment. The receptors originated from a woman aged 35-70 years with stage II squamous cell lung carcinoma. The conserved cysteine and the conserved F or W are not part of the CDR3 here.

v_call cdr3_length cdr3_aa
TRBV7-9 10 ASQGVVPEAF
TRBV13 13 ASSTWTGGGYGYT
TRBV5-1 13 ASSDDSSGANVLT
TRBV27 11 ASSLSSTDTQY
TRBV2 9 ASSSWETQY
TRBV7-9 12 ASSPSFSGRELF
TRBV28 12 ASSLGAGHQPQH
TRBV5-6 11 ASSQDVRGGAF
TRBV6-1 12 AIRLDRGDNEQF
TRBV10-2 10 ASSAGSNEQF
TRBV5-1 12 ASSQVGGRTEAF
TRBV5-6 15 ASSLGPGQGTYTEAF
TRBV6-6 12 ASSNVQGGNEQY
TRBV9 11 ASSQGPDTEAF
TRBV6-1 12 ASALHTGEYGYT
TRBV5-6 12 ASRPGQYNSPLH
TRBV5-1 12 ASSAVGSNTEAF
TRBV7-6 9 ASSLNNEQF
TRBV4-1 11 ASSPRGGTEAF
TRBV27 11 ASSGTGSYEQY
TRBV14 12 ASSVEGHFYGYT
TRBV7-9 9 ASWGYTEAF
TRBV6-5 10 ASRDLSYEQY
TRBV6-1 12 ASSEPGAIYEQY
TRBV9 9 ASSVADTQY
TRBV29-1 13 SVGGQGRNFYGYT
TRBV10-3 13 AISERGAIRNEQF
TRBV28 12 ASCGSPNTGELF